These 31 T cell receptor beta chains were sequenced from one sample in a study of blood T cells in healthy people across ages. A sample-barcoded 5' primer and a J-beta primer mix were used in a second PCR of roughly 7 to 12 cycles. TCRdb passed the 5' RACE reads through MiXCR, listing each CDR3 protein once. Of some 690,000 distinct CDR3 sequences detected, 22% appear once; the ten largest clones hold around 22%. The sample comprised blood. The receptors originated from a man in his 70s in good health.

The V gene is TRBV11-2, the J gene TRBJ2-5; D gene ambiguous. The ends were cut back, 6 bases at V and 0 bases at J, with 14 bases in the middle. Per germline, CDR1 SGHAT and CDR2 FQNNGV. The CDR3 contains 15 residues. CDR3 nucleotides: TGTGCCAGCAGTCGCTCCGGTACAGACCAAGAGACCCAGTACTTC. This translates into CASSRSGTDQETQYF.

V is TRBV6-1 and J is TRBJ2-7; the match to TRBD2 covers 11 bases. V gave up 2 bases and J gave up 6 bases; unmatched junction bases: 6. The germline V gene encodes CDR1 MNHNS and CDR2 SASEGT. The CDR3 sequence is 15 residues long. CDR3 in amino acids: CASSEMTSGETEQYF. As DNA, the CDR3 is TGTGCCAGCAGTGAAATGACTAGCGGGGAGACCGAGCAGTACTTC.

The chain uses TRBV24-1 and TRBJ2-2; D possibly corresponds to TRBD1 (6 bases). Trimming stripped 3 bases from V and 4 bases from J, with 11 bases between. CDR1 and CDR2 (germline): KGHDR, SFDVKD. The CDR3 is 15 residues long. CDR3 in DNA: TGTGCCACCAGTGATCCCCGGACAGCCACCGGGGAGCTGTTTTTT. It codes for CATSDPRTATGELFF.

The chain combines TRBV4-1 with TRBJ1-2, with 9 nucleotides matching TRBD1. V lost 1 base and J lost 7; bases outside the gene matches: 4. The CDR3 contains 14 residues. Germline-derived CDR1 and CDR2 are MGHRA and YSYEKL. The CDR3 nucleotides are TGCGCCAGCAGCCAAGTCGGGGACAGGGCTGGCTACACCTTC. It specifies CASSQVGDRAGYTF.

This chain links TRBV12-3 or TRBV12-4 with TRBJ2-1; D not resolved. V gave up 3 bases and J gave up 2 bases, with 17 bases separating them. The CDR3 consists of 17 residues. CDR3 loop: CASSLLSIGRAYNEQFF. The CDR3, as DNA: TGTGCCAGCAGTTTGCTCTCGATAGGGCGCGCCTACAATGAGCAGTTCTTC.

The chain carries TRBV10-1 and TRBJ1-1; the D is unclear. V gave up 1 base and J gave up 1 base, with 4 bases separating them. Germline loops: CDR1 WNHNN, CDR2 SYGVQD (reference sequence). CDR3 length: 13 residues. DNA for the CDR3: TGCGCCAGCAGTGAGTGGAAGAACACTGAAGCTTTCTTT. This sequence encodes CASSEWKNTEAFF.

The chain employs TRBV9 and TRBJ2-3; 9 positions match TRBD2. Trimming at V came to 0 bases and at J to 5 bases, leaving 4 bases not matched to a gene. The CDR3 is made up of 15 amino acids. Germline CDR1 is SGDLS and CDR2 is YYNGEE. The CDR3 sequence: CASSVVAGDRDTQYF. DNA for the CDR3: TGTGCCAGCAGCGTAGTAGCGGGAGATAGAGATACGCAGTATTTT.

This clonotype was found a few times. V usage is TRBV7-3 and J usage is TRBJ2-6; D is perhaps TRBD1 (5 bases). Germline lookup yields CDR1 SGHTA and CDR2 FQGTGA. The CDR3 contains 16 residues. Trimming pared 2 bases from V and 0 bases from J, leaving 8 bases between. The CDR3 spells CASSLSRDSGANVLTF. The CDR3 DNA follows: TGTGCCAGCAGCTTATCCAGGGACTCTGGGGCCAACGTCCTGACTTTC.

This clonotype was detected a few times. The genes are TRBV6-5 and TRBJ1-6; 7 bases line up with TRBD1. Trimming removed 7 bases from V and 4 bases from J; junction bases left unmatched: 4. The CDR3 runs to 14 residues. Germline lookup yields CDR1 MNHEY and CDR2 SVGAGI. This CDR3 is CASNPGQYNSPLHF. CDR3 DNA sequence: TGTGCCAGCAACCCGGGACAGTATAATTCACCCCTCCACTTT.

This chain joins TRBV5-1 and TRBJ2-5; possible D gene TRBD2, 5 bases. V was shortened by 2 bases and J by 1 base, with 9 bases between the two germline ends. Per the germline V gene, CDR1 is SGHRS and CDR2 is YFSETQ. The CDR3 runs to 14 residues. CDR3 amino acids: CASSFQRTQETQYF. DNA of the CDR3: TGCGCCAGCAGCTTCCAGCGGACCCAAGAGACCCAGTACTTC.

Only a few counts were recorded for this clonotype. The chain is built from TRBV9 and TRBJ2-3; D gene unclear. Trimming stripped 0 bases from V and 6 bases from J, with 11 bases between. From germline, CDR1 is SGDLS and CDR2 YYNGEE. This CDR3 is built from 14 residues. CDR3 sequence reads: CASSVEGPPDTQYF. CDR3 bases: TGTGCCAGCAGCGTAGAAGGTCCGCCCGATACGCAGTATTTT.

V is TRBV28 and J is TRBJ2-7, with 9 bases lining up with TRBD1. There are 17 residues in the CDR3. V lost 3 bases and J lost 5; bases outside the gene matches: 14. Per the germline V gene, CDR1 is MDHEN and CDR2 is SYDVKM. CDR3 nucleotide sequence: TGTGCCAGCAGTTTCTCCACTCAAGACAGGGGGTTCCACGAGCAGTACTTC. Translated, it gives CASSFSTQDRGFHEQYF.

Regarding this clonotype: The junction differs from germline at one of its ends, possibly a read error. The genes are TRBV29-1 and TRBJ1-1; no reliable D call. In germline, CDR1 is SQVTM, CDR2 ANQGSEA. The CDR3 totals 15 residues. CDR3 residues: CSVQEPQSMNTEAFF. In nucleotides, the CDR3 is TGCAGCGTTCAAGAACCTCAGTCTATGAACACTGAAGCTTTCTTT. Based on the CDR3 plus reference TRBV29-1 and TRBJ1-1, the full variable domain is SAVISQKPSRDICQRGTSLTIQCQVDSQVTMMFWYRQQPGQSLTLIATANQGSEATYESGFVIDKFPISRPNLTFSTLTVSNMSPEDSSIYLCSVQEPQSMNTEAFFGQGTRLTVV.

This clonotype was seen only once. Germline is not matched at one junction end, which may reflect a read error. The chain is built from TRBV7-3 and TRBJ2-4, with D perhaps assigned TRBD1 or TRBD2 (5 bases each). In germline, CDR1 is SGHTA, CDR2 FQGTGA. The CDR3 is 14 amino acids. CDR3 region: CASSRGGPENIQSF. The CDR3 DNA reads as TGTGCCAGCAGCCGGGGCGGGCCAGAAAACATTCAGTCCTTC.

This clonotype was picked up a small number of times. The DNA for the CDR3 is TGCAGTGCCCCCTGGTCAGACCAAGAGACCCAGTACTTC. Protein product: CSAPWSDQETQYF. The chain employs TRBV20-1 and TRBJ2-5, with D hard to call. The CDR3 covers 13 residues. Trimming removed 6 bases from V and 0 bases from J, with 11 bases in between. Per the germline V gene, CDR1 is DFQATT and CDR2 is SNEGSKA (reference sequence).

The chain couples TRBV5-1 to TRBJ2-5; D uncertain. The closer fit of TRBJ2-1 to the DNA end suggests the J call may be wrong. This CDR3 is built from 16 residues. The germline CDR1 and CDR2 sequences are SGHRS and YFSETQ. CDR3 sequence (DNA): TGCGCCAGCAGCGCCGACGACCCGCGTAGGCTGGACGAGCAGTTCTTC. This translates into CASSADDPRRLDEQFF.

This clonotype was seen a few times. The V gene is TRBV12-3 or TRBV12-4, the J gene TRBJ1-1; perhaps TRBD1 as D (6 bases). The CDR3 contains 14 residues. The ends were cut back, 5 bases at V and 4 bases at J, with 14 bases in the middle. The CDR3 loop is CASSPGQWLTEAFF. The CDR3, as DNA: TGTGCCAGCAGTCCCGGACAGTGGCTCACTGAAGCTTTCTTT.

This clonotype was detected only a few times. The V and J genes are TRBV6-5 and TRBJ1-1; the match to TRBD1 covers 10 bases. Germline V CDR1 and CDR2: MNHEY, SVGAGI. The J segment lost 11 bases and the V segment lost 6 bases, leaving 3 bases of the junction unmatched. The CDR3 loop spans 11 amino acids. The chain's CDR3 is CASSDRGPAFF. DNA of the CDR3: TGTGCCAGCAGCGACAGGGGGCCTGCTTTCTTT.

The chain employs TRBV3-1 and TRBJ2-3; no firm D call. The CDR3 totals 18 residues. V lost 0 bases to trimming and J lost 4 bases, with 20 bases between them. The germline V gene has CDR1 LGHDT and CDR2 YNNKEL (reference sequence). CDR3 nucleotide sequence: TGTGCCAGCAGCCAAGATTTAAGAATTTGGGGTATTCCAGATACGCAGTATTTT. It encodes CASSQDLRIWGIPDTQYF.

This clonotype turned up a few times. A much larger clone lies a single base off, so this may be a read error. V gene TRBV7-9 combines with J gene TRBJ1-4, with TRBD1 as a possible D gene (5 bases). The CDR3 contains 16 residues. Germline-derived CDR1 and CDR2 are SEHNR and FQNEAQ (reference sequence). CDR3 protein: CAGSLVSGTRNEKLFF. The DNA for the CDR3 is TGTGCCGGCAGCTTAGTTTCCGGGACCAGGAATGAAAAACTGTTTTTT.

V gene TRBV9 combines with J gene TRBJ1-1, with D hard to call. V was clipped by 0 bases and J by 1 base, with 7 bases between them. CDR1 SGDLS and CDR2 YYNGEE come from the germline V gene. The CDR3 is 14 amino acids. The CDR3 bases are TGTGCCAGCAGCGTAGGTAATGAGAACACTGAAGCTTTCTTT. Encoded protein: CASSVGNENTEAFF.

This clonotype has a handful of counts. The V gene is TRBV20-1, the J gene TRBJ2-1; no firm D call. Germline V lookup: CDR1 DFQATT, CDR2 SNEGSKA (reference sequence). With 2 bases removed from V and 9 bases from J, the gap between germline ends came to 20 bases. The CDR3 has 15 residues. CDR3 residues: CSARHPTTTGREQFF. CDR3 nucleotides: TGCAGTGCTAGACACCCGACGACCACTGGGCGTGAGCAGTTCTTC.

This clonotype was observed a handful of times. This rearrangement joins TRBV11-2 to TRBJ2-1; unclear D gene. V was clipped by 2 bases and J by 0 bases, with 8 bases between them. Germline assignment: CDR1 SGHAT and CDR2 FQNNGV. The CDR3 has 15 amino acids. The CDR3 loop is CASSLQVSSYNEQFF. CDR3 DNA: TGTGCCAGCAGCTTACAAGTCAGCTCCTACAATGAGCAGTTCTTC. Complete variable domain (other parts from reference TRBV11-2 and TRBJ2-1): EAGVAQSPRYKIIEKRQSVAFWCNPISGHATLYWYQQILGQGPKLLIQFQNNGVVDDSQLPKDRFSAERLKGVDSTLKIQPAKLEDSAVYLCASSLQVSSYNEQFFGPGTRLTVL.

A few counts support this clonotype. The V and J genes are TRBV7-2 and TRBJ2-3; D remains unclear. The last part of the DNA fits TRBJ1-5 better; the J call may be wrong. In germline, CDR1 is SGHTA, CDR2 FQGNSA. CDR3 size: 15 residues. CDR3 sequence reads: CASSLGASEADTQHF. The CDR3 nucleotides read TGTGCCAGCAGCTTAGGGGCTAGCGAGGCAGATACGCAGCATTTT.

This chain connects TRBV7-9 to TRBJ1-5; 8 bases are a match to TRBD1. Trimming cost V 4 bases and J 7 bases; bases outside gene matches: 6. The CDR3 runs to 14 residues. Looked up from germline, CDR1 is SEHNR and CDR2 is FQNEAQ (reference sequence). The chain's CDR3 is CASSSFGQGQPQHF. The CDR3 nucleotides are TGTGCCAGCAGCTCCTTCGGACAGGGCCAGCCCCAGCATTTT.

This clonotype was detected only a few times. This chain joins TRBV24-1 and TRBJ2-1, with TRBD2 matching 11 bases. The V gene end was trimmed by 7 bases and the J gene end by 6 bases; junction bases not matched to a gene: 4. The CDR3 consists of 14 residues. The germline V gene has CDR1 KGHDR and CDR2 SFDVKD. CDR3 amino acids: CATSTSGGGNEQFF. Written as DNA, the CDR3 is TGTGCCACCAGCACTAGCGGGGGAGGCAATGAGCAGTTCTTC.

V gene TRBV7-3 combines with J gene TRBJ2-3; D uncertain. The CDR3 consists of 13 residues. Germline V gives CDR1 SGHTA, CDR2 FQGTGA. Trimming stripped 0 bases from V and 4 bases from J, with 5 bases between. The CDR3, as DNA: TGTGCCAGCAGCTTAACCTTATCAGATACGCAGTATTTT. Protein sequence: CASSLTLSDTQYF.

On this clonotype: A junction end diverges from the germline sequence, so it may reflect a read error. The J gene is TRBJ2-2, the V gene TRBV5-1, with 9 bases lining up with TRBD2. The CDR3 has 14 amino acids. Germline V gene lookup returns CDR1 SGHRS and CDR2 YFSETQ. The CDR3 loop is CTSSPRTSAGELFF. CDR3 sequence (DNA): TGCACCAGCAGCCCGCGGACTAGCGCCGGGGAGCTGTTTTTT.

This clonotype was seen more than once but under ten times. V is TRBV24-1 and J is TRBJ2-7, with D perhaps matching TRBD1 or TRBD2 (5 bases each). This CDR3 is built from 16 residues. The V and J ends lost 4 bases and 5 bases respectively, with 20 bases between them. Germline CDR1 is KGHDR and CDR2 is SFDVKD. The CDR3 nucleotides read TGTGCCACCAGTGACACGAAAGAAGGTGGGACGGACGAGCAGTACTTC. Protein product: CATSDTKEGGTDEQYF.

This chain joins TRBV6-2 or TRBV6-3 and TRBJ2-5; 9 positions agree with TRBD1. Germline values: CDR1 MNHEY, CDR2 SVGEGT. The trim removed 8 bases at V and 2 bases at J, leaving 9 bases unmatched. The CDR3 totals 15 residues. The CDR3 region is CASLDPGQGQETQYF. For the CDR3, the DNA is TGTGCCAGCTTGGATCCGGGACAGGGTCAAGAGACCCAGTACTTC.

The sample holds a few counts of this clonotype. The gene calls are TRBV5-1 and TRBJ2-2; 10 bases align to TRBD1. The CDR3 is made up of 15 amino acids. Germline CDR1 SGHRS, CDR2 YFSETQ. J was trimmed by 6 bases and V by 4 bases; bases with no gene match: 6. The CDR3 DNA follows: TGCGCCAGCAGCACGGGACAGGGGTTGTCCGGGGAGCTGTTTTTT. Its protein product is CASSTGQGLSGELFF.